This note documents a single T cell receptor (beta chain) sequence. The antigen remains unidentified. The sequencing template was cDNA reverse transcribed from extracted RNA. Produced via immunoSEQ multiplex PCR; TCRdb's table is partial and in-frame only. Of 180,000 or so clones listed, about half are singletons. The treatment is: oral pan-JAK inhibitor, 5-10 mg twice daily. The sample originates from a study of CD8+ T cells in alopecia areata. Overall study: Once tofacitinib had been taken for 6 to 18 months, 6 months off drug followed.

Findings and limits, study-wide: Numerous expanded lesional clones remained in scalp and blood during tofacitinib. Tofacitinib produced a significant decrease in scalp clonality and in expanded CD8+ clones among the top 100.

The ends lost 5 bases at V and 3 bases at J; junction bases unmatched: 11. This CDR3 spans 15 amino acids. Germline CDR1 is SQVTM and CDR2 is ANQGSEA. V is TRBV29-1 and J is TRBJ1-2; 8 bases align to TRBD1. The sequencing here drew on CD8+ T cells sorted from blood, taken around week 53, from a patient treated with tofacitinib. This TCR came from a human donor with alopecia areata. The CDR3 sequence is CSVRRGAGGDYGYTF. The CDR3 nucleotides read TGCAGCGTTCGTCGAGGGGCAGGGGGCGACTATGGCTACACCTTC.